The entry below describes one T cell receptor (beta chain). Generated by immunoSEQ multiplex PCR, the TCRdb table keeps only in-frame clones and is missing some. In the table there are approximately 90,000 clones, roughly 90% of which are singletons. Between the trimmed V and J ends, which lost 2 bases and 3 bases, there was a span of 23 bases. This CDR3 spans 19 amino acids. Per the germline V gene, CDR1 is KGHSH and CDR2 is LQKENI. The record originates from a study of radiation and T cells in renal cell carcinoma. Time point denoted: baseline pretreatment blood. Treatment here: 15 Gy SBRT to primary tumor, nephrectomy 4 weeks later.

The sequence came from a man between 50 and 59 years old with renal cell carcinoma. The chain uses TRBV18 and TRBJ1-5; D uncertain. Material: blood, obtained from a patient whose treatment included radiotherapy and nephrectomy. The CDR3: CASSPSAAGFLGSNQPQHF. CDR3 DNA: TGTGCCAGCTCACCATCCGCAGCGGGCTTCTTAGGTTCCAATCAGCCCCAGCATTTT.